This paragraph reports one T cell receptor (beta chain). Authors' analysis steps: Amplification of reference gene primers was used by the study to estimate nucleated cell counts. The table came from immunoSEQ multiplex PCR; TCRdb's copy has only in-frame clones and leaves some out. That table furnishes V, J and clone size, whereas the DNA furnished D and trimming. The profile covers over 200,000 clones, with roughly 87% appearing a single time and roughly 0.8% taken by the ten largest. Germline CDR1 is LGHDT and CDR2 is YNNKEL (reference sequence). The CDR3 covers 15 residues. V trimming: 5 bases; J trimming: 8 bases; junction bases outside the gene matches: 11. This specimen comes from a study of blood T cell repertoires in COVID-19. Across the study: The United States, Italy and Spain provided the acute and convalescent COVID-19 samples.

The receptor's source is a woman aged 25 to 39 with acute or convalescent COVID-19. J is TRBJ1-4 and V is TRBV3-1 (or the pseudogene TRBV3-2); 7 bases map to TRBD1. Sequencing was done on a sample of peripheral blood. The CDR3 loop reads CASSFRDRVEEKLFF. The CDR3 DNA reads as TGTGCCAGCAGCTTCCGGGACAGAGTAGAAGAAAAACTGTTTTTT.